Given below is one TCR beta chain in context. Its antigen is still unknown. The assay was run at deep level. Original methodology: Filtering of immunoSEQ junctional sequences could not match full-length read filtering. Clones were sequenced by immunoSEQ multiplex PCR, and TCRdb holds only the in-frame ones, with some missing. The V and J calls and clone size are taken from that table; D and trimming were inferred from the DNA. This table holds some 2.3 million clones, approximately 95% found once. The CDR3 loop spans 16 amino acids. Per the germline V gene, CDR1 is MDHEN and CDR2 is SYDVKM. V lost 2 bases, J lost 4 bases, and 14 bases lay in between. The data originate from a study of shared clonotypes between healthy human individuals. Study-wide results and limits: A reduction in generation probabilities was seen for non-shared clonotypes relative to those shared by all four donors. As a rule, naive subsets had a larger estimated richness than memory subsets.

The sequence was obtained from a man between 18 and 29 years old in good health. Some clones in this sample may be carry-over from other donors' samples. The specimen was naive CD4+ T cells from PBMCs. Subset described: CD45RA+ positively selected. V and J are TRBV28 and TRBJ2-2; the D gene could be TRBD1 or TRBD2 (6 bases each). The CDR3 reads CASSLVGGQGTGELFF. In DNA, the CDR3 is TGTGCCAGCAGTTTAGTAGGGGGGCAGGGCACCGGGGAGCTGTTTTTT.